The 30 T cell receptor beta chains given below trace back to one sample, sequenced in a study of blood T cell repertoires in COVID-19. Generated by immunoSEQ multiplex PCR, the TCRdb table keeps only in-frame clones and is missing some. This table holds around 25,000 clones, around 90% found once. Sequencing was done on a sample of peripheral blood. The receptors derive from an older woman with active COVID-19.

The chain combines TRBV3-1 (or the pseudogene TRBV3-2) with TRBJ1-2, with TRBD1 as a possible D gene (6 bases). Trimming cost V 0 bases and J 8 bases, with 19 bases left between them. CDR3 size: 16 residues. Germline values: CDR1 LGHDT, CDR2 YNNKEL (reference sequence). CDR3 residues: CASSQDVGGRRVGYTF. In DNA form, the CDR3 reads TGTGCCAGCAGCCAAGATGTCGGGGGGCGCCGGGTAGGCTACACCTTC.

For the CDR3, the DNA is TGTGCCAGCAGTCCGGACAGGAGCTCCTACAATGAGCAGTTCTTC. Amino acids: CASSPDRSSYNEQFF. V usage is TRBV2 and J usage is TRBJ2-1, with TRBD1 identical over 7 bases. V shed 5 bases, J shed 0 bases, and the junction held 4 bases outside the gene matches. CDR3 length: 15 amino acids. Germline CDR1 is SNHLY and CDR2 is FYNNEI.

The chain recombines TRBV5-1 with TRBJ2-5; 11 nucleotides line up with TRBD2. Trimming removed 2 bases from V and 5 bases from J; junction bases left unmatched: 8. CDR1 and CDR2 (germline): SGHRS, YFSETQ. The CDR3 length is 16 residues. In DNA, the CDR3 is TGCGCCAGCAGCTTAAATAGCGGGGGGGCCGGGGAGACCCAGTACTTC. It yields the protein CASSLNSGGAGETQYF.

The chain is built from TRBV16 and TRBJ1-6; 10 bases map to TRBD1. The V gene's germline CDR1 is KGHSY and CDR2 FQNENV. This CDR3 has 15 amino acids. The trim removed 6 bases at V and 9 bases at J, leaving 8 bases unmatched. DNA for the CDR3: TGTGCCAGCAGTCAGGACAGGGGGTCGAGTTCACCCCTCCACTTT. This sequence encodes CASSQDRGSSSPLHF.

The chain combines TRBV5-4 with TRBJ2-5, with 12 bases identical to TRBD2. The CDR3 has 18 residues. Germline V gives CDR1 SGHNT, CDR2 YYREEE (reference sequence). Trimming removed 4 bases from V and 5 bases from J; junction bases left unmatched: 15. CDR3 coding DNA: TGTGCCAGCAGCCCCGGTAGACTAGCGGGGGCGTTGGGGGAGACCCAGTACTTC. Translating gives CASSPGRLAGALGETQYF. The full variable domain, in which reference TRBV5-4 and TRBJ2-5 provide the parts outside the CDR3, is ETGVTQSPTHLIKTRGQQVTLRCSSQSGHNTVSWYQQALGQGPQFIFQYYREEENGRGNFPPRFSGLQFPNYSSELNVNALELDDSALYLCASSPGRLAGALGETQYFGPGTRLLVL.

The J gene is TRBJ1-1, the V gene TRBV9; TRBD1 is a possible D gene (5 bases). The CDR3 runs to 15 residues. V was trimmed by 4 bases and J by 3 bases, leaving 16 bases between them. The germline V gene encodes CDR1 SGDLS and CDR2 YYNGEE. As DNA, the CDR3 is TGTGCCAGCAGCTCCGGGGCAGGGAGGGACACTGAAGCTTTCTTT. Its translation is CASSSGAGRDTEAFF. The whole variable domain, remainder taken from reference TRBV9 and TRBJ1-1, is DSGVTQTPKHLITATGQRVTLRCSPRSGDLSVYWYQQSLDQGLQFLIQYYNGEERAKGNILERFSAQQFPDLHSELNLSSLELGDSALYFCASSSGAGRDTEAFFGQGTRLTVV.

The rearrangement links TRBV20-1 to TRBJ2-7, with 7 bases that match TRBD2. CDR3 length: 16 residues. V gave up 3 bases and J gave up 0 bases; unmatched junction bases: 11. Germline V gene data show CDR1 as DFQATT and CDR2 as SNEGSKA (reference sequence). CDR3 sequence (DNA): TGCAGTGCTAGTGGCCTAGCGGCCTCGGTCTCCTACGAGCAGTACTTC. Protein product: CSASGLAASVSYEQYF.

This rearrangement joins TRBV5-4 to TRBJ2-7; TRBD2 matches at 7 bases. The CDR3 has 13 amino acids. With 0 bases clipped from V and 6 bases from J, the junction kept 3 bases outside the gene matches. Per germline, CDR1 SGHNT and CDR2 YYREEE (reference sequence). As DNA, the CDR3 is TGTGCCAGCAGCTTGGAGTTAGCGGGCGAGCAGTACTTC. Its translation: CASSLELAGEQYF.

The chain recombines TRBV28 with TRBJ1-2; TRBD1 matches 8 bases. Per germline, CDR1 MDHEN and CDR2 SYDVKM. V shed 1 base, J shed 4 bases, and the junction held 11 bases outside the gene matches. This CDR3 spans 17 amino acids. The CDR3 DNA reads TGTGCCAGCAGTTTATATGGTCCAGGGGGCGGTGGCTATGGCTACACCTTC. The encoded protein is CASSLYGPGGGGYGYTF.

The rearrangement joins TRBV7-3 to TRBJ2-3, with TRBD2 matching over 13 bases. Per germline, CDR1 SGHTA and CDR2 FQGTGA. J gave up 3 bases and V 5 bases, and 5 bases lay outside the gene matches. This CDR3 is built from 16 residues. Here the CDR3 reads CASSLWTSGGTDTQYF. CDR3 in DNA: TGTGCCAGCAGCCTCTGGACTAGCGGGGGAACAGATACGCAGTATTTT.

This chain uses TRBV7-2 with TRBJ2-7; 8 bases map to TRBD1. The ends lost 5 bases at V and 1 base at J; junction bases unmatched: 7. In germline, CDR1 is SGHTA, CDR2 FQGNSA. The CDR3 has 15 residues. CDR3 sequence (DNA): TGTGCCAGCAGCCCCGCCACAGGGGGTTCCTACGAGCAGTACTTC. It yields the protein CASSPATGGSYEQYF.

The V call is TRBV6-5, the J call TRBJ2-1; tentative D call: TRBD1 (6 bases). The CDR3 spans 15 residues. Germline values: CDR1 MNHEY, CDR2 SVGAGI. The germline V and J ends were trimmed by 2 bases and 4 bases, with 12 bases remaining between them. The CDR3, as DNA: TGTGCCAGCAGTTACCTTCCCGGGACATACAATGAGCAGTTCTTC. Its protein is CASSYLPGTYNEQFF.

This sequence joins TRBV6-5 and TRBJ2-3; D call uncertain. The CDR3 has 14 residues. Germline V CDR1 and CDR2: MNHEY, SVGAGI. The ends were cut back, 7 bases at V and 0 bases at J, with 11 bases in the middle. CDR3 sequence (DNA): TGTGCCAGCAACCAGCGACCTAGCACAGATACGCAGTATTTT. It specifies CASNQRPSTDTQYF.

For the CDR3, the DNA is TGTGCCAGCAGCCCCGGGGGGGCCTCCTACAATGAGCAGTTCTTC. Translating gives CASSPGGASYNEQFF. The chain recombines TRBV7-3 with TRBJ2-1; 8 positions agree with TRBD2. The CDR3 totals 15 residues. V gave up 5 bases and J gave up 0 bases; unmatched junction bases: 3. The V gene's germline CDR1 is SGHTA and CDR2 FQGTGA.

The rearrangement links TRBV2 to TRBJ2-5; D might be TRBD2 (7 bases). Germline-derived CDR1 and CDR2 are SNHLY and FYNNEI. The CDR3 covers 15 residues. V was clipped by 6 bases and J by 2 bases, with 16 bases between them. In nucleotides, the CDR3 is TGTGCCAGCAGGGCCATAAGGGGGGGGCAAGAGACCCAGTACTTC. Protein: CASRAIRGGQETQYF.

The chain carries TRBV6-1 and TRBJ2-3; a possible D gene is TRBD2 (6 bases). The germline CDR1 and CDR2 sequences are MNHNS and SASEGT. This CDR3 is built from 16 residues. V was shortened by 2 bases and J by 0 bases, with 12 bases between the two germline ends. CDR3 loop: CASSEYVGTSTDTQYF. CDR3 bases: TGTGCCAGCAGTGAATACGTTGGGACTAGCACAGATACGCAGTATTTT.

The chain links TRBV27 to TRBJ2-5; the D gene is possibly TRBD1 (5 bases). This CDR3 has 13 residues. Germline V gene lookup returns CDR1 MNHEY and CDR2 SMNVEV (reference sequence). Trimming removed 1 base at V and 3 bases at J, with 6 bases between. The CDR3 DNA reads TGTGCCAGCAGTTTATTAGGGGAAGAGACCCAGTACTTC. Translation gives CASSLLGEETQYF.

The rearrangement links TRBV5-1 to TRBJ2-7; D is possibly TRBD1 (5 bases). Germline assignment: CDR1 SGHRS and CDR2 YFSETQ. Trimming took 1 base from V and 2 from J, leaving 13 bases between them. This CDR3 spans 15 amino acids. The CDR3 spells CASSLILGAAYEQYF. The CDR3 DNA follows: TGCGCCAGCAGCTTGATCTTAGGGGCGGCCTACGAGCAGTACTTC.

The rearrangement joins TRBV7-8 to TRBJ2-1, with 10 bases lining up with TRBD2. J lost 4 bases, V lost 5 bases, and 8 bases had no gene match. CDR1 is SGHVS and CDR2 is FQNEAQ in the germline V gene. The CDR3 spans 16 residues. The CDR3 nucleotides are TGTGCCAGCAGCCCCCCACTAGCGGGGCGGTACAATGAGCAGTTCTTC. Translating gives CASSPPLAGRYNEQFF.

V gene TRBV6-5 combines with J gene TRBJ2-7; TRBD1 is a possible D gene (5 bases). The CDR3 runs to 14 residues. V gave up 5 bases and J gave up 3 bases, with 14 bases separating them. The germline V gene encodes CDR1 MNHEY and CDR2 SVGAGI. The CDR3 DNA sequence: TGTGCCAGCAGTCAGGGTCCCCTCGACTACGAGCAGTACTTC. This encodes CASSQGPLDYEQYF.

The genes are TRBV3-1 (or the pseudogene TRBV3-2) and TRBJ2-5, with 8 positions matching TRBD2. The CDR3 covers 15 residues. Germline CDR1 LGHDT, CDR2 YNNKEL (reference sequence). The V and J ends lost 3 bases and 6 bases, in that order; junction bases with no gene match: 9. The DNA for the CDR3 is TGTGCCAGCAGCCAGACCCAGCGGGGGAAAAAGACCCAGTACTTC. This encodes CASSQTQRGKKTQYF.

This clone was detected only once. The chain carries TRBV6-5 and TRBJ1-1; tentatively, D is TRBD1 (6 bases). Trimming removed 6 bases from V and 5 bases from J, with 13 bases in between. The CDR3 is 13 residues long. Germline loops: CDR1 MNHEY, CDR2 SVGAGI. Written as DNA, the CDR3 is TGTGCCAGCAGGCCAACAGGGATTACTGAAGCTTTCTTT. As protein: CASRPTGITEAFF.

The chain employs TRBV5-1 and TRBJ1-2, with TRBD1 matching 7 bases. The V segment lost 4 bases and the J segment 2 bases; nucleotides outside the gene matches: 5. This CDR3 has 14 amino acids. Germline V gene sequence: CDR1 SGHRS, CDR2 YFSETQ. CDR3 sequence (DNA): TGCGCCAGCAGCCAAAAGACAGGGAACTATGGCTACACCTTC. This gives the protein CASSQKTGNYGYTF.

The chain uses TRBV21-1 and TRBJ2-5; the table's TRBD2 call for D was not verified on the DNA. TRBV21-1 is a known pseudogene. The CDR3 totals 16 residues. The CDR3 reads CASSKRLAGAQETQYF. DNA for the CDR3: TGTGCCAGCAGCAAAAGACTAGCGGGAGCTCAAGAGACCCAGTACTTC.

The chain joins TRBV6-5 to TRBJ1-6; 9 nucleotides align to TRBD1. Germline lookup yields CDR1 MNHEY and CDR2 SVGAGI. CDR3 length: 14 residues. V shed 7 bases and J 7 bases; nucleotides not matched to a gene: 5. CDR3 amino acids: CASTGTGSNSPLHF. The DNA of the CDR3 is TGTGCCAGCACCGGGACAGGGAGCAATTCACCCCTCCACTTT.

The chain joins TRBV7-2 to TRBJ2-3, with D possibly being TRBD2 (5 bases). The CDR3 runs 15 residues. The germline V and J ends were trimmed by 5 bases and 0 bases, with 12 bases remaining between them. The V gene's germline CDR1 is SGHTA and CDR2 FQGNSA. CDR3 amino acids: CASSRTRTSTDTQYF. Here the CDR3 DNA reads TGTGCCAGCAGCCGTACTAGGACCAGCACAGATACGCAGTATTTT.

The chain combines TRBV4-2 with TRBJ2-7; D is ambiguous. Looked up from germline, CDR1 is LGHNA and CDR2 is YNFKEQ. The CDR3 spans 17 residues. Trimming cost V 0 bases and J 2 bases, with 17 bases left between them. CDR3: CASSQDSRRGPTYEQYF. CDR3 sequence (DNA): TGTGCCAGCAGCCAAGATAGTCGCAGAGGCCCAACCTACGAGCAGTACTTC.

The chain combines TRBV7-2 with TRBJ2-6, with 7 bases fitting TRBD2. CDR1 SGHTA and CDR2 FQGNSA come from the germline V gene. V was pared by 0 bases and J by 1 base, with 3 bases of the junction left unmatched. The CDR3 has 17 residues. The CDR3 sequence is CASSLALGGSGANVLTF. The CDR3 nucleotides read TGTGCCAGCAGCTTAGCGCTCGGGGGGTCTGGGGCCAACGTCCTGACTTTC.

This chain connects TRBV27 to TRBJ2-5; the match to TRBD1 covers 8 bases. The CDR3 is 15 amino acids. The germline V gene encodes CDR1 MNHEY and CDR2 SMNVEV (reference sequence). The V gene end was trimmed by 4 bases and the J gene end by 1 base; junction bases not matched to a gene: 5. The CDR3 protein is CASSSTGGFQETQYF. The DNA for the CDR3 is TGTGCCAGCAGTTCTACAGGGGGATTCCAAGAGACCCAGTACTTC.

This chain joins TRBV7-2 and TRBJ2-2; 11 bases match TRBD1. V lost 2 bases, J lost 6 bases, and 8 bases stayed unmatched. Germline-derived CDR1 and CDR2 are SGHTA and FQGNSA. This CDR3 is built from 17 residues. CDR3 residues: CASSLPRTGGWAGELFF. Here the CDR3 DNA reads TGTGCCAGCAGCTTACCCCGGACAGGGGGCTGGGCCGGGGAGCTGTTTTTT.